Below are 6 T cell receptor beta chains sequenced from a single sample in a study of identical twins. MiXCR, run by TCRdb on the 5' RACE reads, gives a single entry per CDR3 protein. The sample shows hundreds of thousands of distinct CDR3 sequences, 6.1% of them seen only once. Sequenced sample: naive T cells sorted from blood. The receptors stem from a man younger than 35 in good health.

This clonotype was observed a few times. The rearrangement links TRBV7-4 to TRBJ2-7; 13 bases map to TRBD2. CDR1 is SGHVT, CDR2 SQSDAQ, per germline. The trim removed 2 bases at V and 2 bases at J, leaving 12 bases unmatched. CDR3 length equals 19 residues. CDR3 loop: CASSLRETSGRGQTYEQYF. The CDR3 bases are TGTGCCAGCAGCTTACGTGAAACTAGCGGGAGGGGGCAGACCTACGAGCAGTACTTC.

This sequence joins TRBV24-1 and TRBJ2-5; D is undetermined. Germline-derived CDR1 and CDR2 are KGHDR and SFDVKD. The CDR3 covers 13 residues. V dropped 4 bases and J dropped 0 bases, with 5 bases sitting between them. The CDR3 is CATSDPDQETQYF. In nucleotides, the CDR3 is TGTGCCACCAGTGACCCGGACCAAGAGACCCAGTACTTC.

The table lists this clonotype with a few counts. J is TRBJ2-1 and V is TRBV5-1; TRBD2 aligns across 13 bases. CDR3 size: 22 residues. The germline gives CDR1 SGHRS, CDR2 YFSETQ. V gave up 4 bases and J gave up 3 bases; unmatched junction bases: 22. CDR3 residues: CASSALSGTSGTTPGLYNEQFF. DNA of the CDR3: TGCGCCAGCAGCGCGTTATCCGGGACTAGCGGGACAACACCCGGACTCTACAATGAGCAGTTCTTC.

The chain has TRBV29-1 and TRBJ2-1; 12 bases match TRBD2. CDR3 size: 18 residues. With 4 bases clipped from V and 5 bases from J, the junction kept 15 bases outside the gene matches. CDR1 is SQVTM and CDR2 is ANQGSEA in the germline V gene. As DNA, the CDR3 is TGCAGCGTTGGATCCGGGACAGGGTCTAGCGGGAGGGACAATGAGCAGTTCTTC. Protein product: CSVGSGTGSSGRDNEQFF.

This clonotype was recorded many times. The gene calls are TRBV29-1 and TRBJ2-1; D remains ambiguous. CDR1 is SQVTM, CDR2 ANQGSEA, per germline. V gave up 7 bases and J gave up 4 bases, with 5 bases separating them. The CDR3 has 10 amino acids. The CDR3 spells CSGAYNEQFF. The CDR3 DNA reads TGCAGCGGCGCATACAATGAGCAGTTCTTC.

The chain recombines TRBV20-1 with TRBJ1-5, with 11 bases identical to TRBD1. Germline CDR1 is DFQATT and CDR2 is SNEGSKA (reference sequence). This CDR3 comprises 18 residues. V lost 1 base, J lost 4 bases, and 12 bases stayed unmatched. The DNA for the CDR3 is TGCAGTGCTAGAGTGGCTGGGACCGGGACAGGGGGGAATCAGCCCCAGCATTTT. It codes for CSARVAGTGTGGNQPQHF.